Listed below are T cell receptor beta chains from one sample, sequenced in a study of cytomegalovirus exposure and HLA in healthy donors. TCRdb keeps only in-frame clones here, not all; method: immunoSEQ multiplex PCR. The sample contains 150,000 to 200,000 clones, about 96% of which appear only once. The sample taken for sequencing was PBMCs. All receptors come from a woman aged 18-29 years in good health and CMV-seronegative. The CDR3 runs from the conserved cysteine through the conserved F or W. D genes are given only for firm matches. Size is omitted from some rows. Given values are once, few, many or a class for expanded clones.

j_call | d_call | v_call | clone_size | cdr3_aa | cdr3_nt
TRBJ2-7 | TRBD2 | TRBV5-6 | - | CASSARGLAGLAYEQYF | TGTGCCAGCAGCGCTAGGGGACTAGCGGGGCTGGCCTACGAGCAGTACTTC
TRBJ2-3 | - | TRBV7-2 | - | CASRTRPSTDTQYF | TGTGCCAGCAGGACACGACCTAGCACAGATACGCAGTATTTT
TRBJ1-1 | TRBD1 | TRBV7-2 | once | CASSRDRATEAFF | TGTGCCAGCAGCCGGGACAGGGCCACTGAAGCTTTCTTT
TRBJ1-1 | - | TRBV5-8 | - | CASSLGRAERAFF | TGTGCCAGCAGCTTGGGCAGGGCAGAGCGCGCTTTCTTT
TRBJ2-5 | - | TRBV9 | - | CASSVNRVGVQETQYF | TGTGCCAGCAGCGTGAACAGGGTCGGCGTTCAAGAGACCCAGTACTTC
TRBJ2-7 | - | TRBV4-3 | - | CASSQAETVAYEQYF | TGCGCCAGCAGCCAAGCGGAGACAGTGGCCTACGAGCAGTACTTC
TRBJ2-1 | - | TRBV19 | once | CASKSLSDGSNLPYNEQFF | TGTGCCAGTAAGAGCCTCAGCGATGGTTCGAATCTCCCGTACAATGAGCAGTTCTTC
TRBJ2-3 | TRBD2 | TRBV6-4 | once | CASSDSSTSGGTDTQYF | TGTGCCAGCAGTGACTCGTCGACTAGCGGGGGCACAGATACGCAGTATTTT
TRBJ1-1 | TRBD1 | TRBV14 | - | CASSPQGASNTEAFF | TGTGCCAGCAGCCCCCAGGGGGCGTCGAACACTGAAGCTTTCTTT
TRBJ1-1 | TRBD1 | TRBV7-8 | - | CASRQTGAGTEAFF | TGTGCCAGCAGACAAACAGGGGCCGGCACTGAAGCTTTCTTT
TRBJ1-1 | - | TRBV5-1 | - | CASSLGGFAEAFF | TGCGCCAGCAGCTTGGGGGGCTTCGCTGAAGCTTTCTTT
TRBJ2-7 | TRBD2 | TRBV9 | - | CASSVTGGVLGEQYF | TGTGCCAGCAGCGTAACGGGGGGAGTCCTCGGCGAGCAGTACTTC
TRBJ1-1 | - | TRBV6-5 | - | CASRPGGTAGEAFF | TGTGCCAGCAGACCGGGGGGGACGGCCGGGGAAGCTTTCTTT
TRBJ2-1 | TRBD2 | TRBV5-4 | once | CASSPRASGGAGNEQFF | TGTGCCAGCAGCCCCCGGGCTAGCGGGGGGGCCGGCAATGAGCAGTTCTTC
TRBJ2-3 | TRBD1 | TRBV6-6 | - | CASSSTGDTDTQYF | TGTGCCAGCAGTTCCACAGGGGACACAGATACGCAGTATTTT
TRBJ2-7 | - | TRBV7-8 | - | CASSPREGGEQYF | TGTGCCAGCAGCCCCCGCGAGGGAGGCGAGCAGTACTTC
TRBJ1-1 | - | TRBV7-9 | - | CASRQLRSGTEAFF | TGTGCCAGCAGGCAACTCCGGTCGGGTACTGAAGCTTTCTTT
TRBJ2-7 | TRBD1 | TRBV7-7 | - | CASSLGGPNRGYEQYF | TGTGCTAGCAGCTTAGGGGGCCCAAACAGGGGCTACGAGCAGTACTTC
TRBJ2-1 | - | TRBV4-3 | once | CASSHSNRVGYEQFF | TGCGCCAGCAGCCACTCTAACAGGGTTGGGTATGAGCAGTTCTTC
TRBJ2-5 | - | TRBV6-1 | - | CASTEPRETQYF | TGTGCCAGCACCGAACCCCGGGAGACCCAGTACTTC
TRBJ1-1 | - | TRBV5-6 | - | CASFYTGGIAFF | TGTGCCAGCTTTTACACGGGGGGCATAGCTTTCTTT
TRBJ2-7 | - | TRBV2 | few | CASSEGQVLYEQYF | TGTGCCAGCAGTGAAGGACAGGTTCTCTACGAGCAGTACTTC
TRBJ2-4 | - | TRBV5-1 | - | CASSLGIQDIQYF | TGCGCCAGCAGCTTGGGGATCCAGGACATTCAGTACTTC
TRBJ2-2 | TRBD1 | TRBV5-1 | - | CASSSPPDRSIGTGELFF | TGCGCCAGCAGCTCCCCACCGGACAGGTCGATTGGCACCGGGGAGCTGTTTTTT
TRBJ1-2 | - | TRBV13 | - | CASSSGRTSYGYTF | TGTGCCAGCAGCTCCGGGAGGACCAGCTATGGCTACACCTTC
TRBJ2-5 | TRBD1 | TRBV6-6 | - | CASNIRTGQGETQYF | TGTGCCAGCAACATAAGGACAGGGCAAGGAGAGACCCAGTACTTC